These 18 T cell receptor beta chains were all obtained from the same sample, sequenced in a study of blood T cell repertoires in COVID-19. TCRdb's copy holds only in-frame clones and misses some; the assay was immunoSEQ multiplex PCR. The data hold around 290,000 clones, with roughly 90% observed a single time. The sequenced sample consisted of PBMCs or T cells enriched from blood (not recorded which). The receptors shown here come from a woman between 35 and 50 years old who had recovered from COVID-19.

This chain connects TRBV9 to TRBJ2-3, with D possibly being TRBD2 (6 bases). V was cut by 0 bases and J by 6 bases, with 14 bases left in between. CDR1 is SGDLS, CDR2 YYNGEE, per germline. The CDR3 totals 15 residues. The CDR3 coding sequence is TGTGCCAGCAGCGTAGAAAACAGACGGGGGGATACGCAGTATTTT. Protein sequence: CASSVENRRGDTQYF.

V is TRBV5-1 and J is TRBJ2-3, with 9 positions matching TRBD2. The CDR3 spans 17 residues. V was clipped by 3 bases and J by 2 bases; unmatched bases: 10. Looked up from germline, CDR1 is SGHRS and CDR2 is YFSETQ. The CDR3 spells CASSWGLARTLTDTQYF. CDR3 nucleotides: TGCGCCAGCAGCTGGGGACTAGCCCGGACTCTCACAGATACGCAGTATTTT. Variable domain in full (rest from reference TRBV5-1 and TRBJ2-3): KAGVTQTPRYLIKTRGQQVTLSCSPISGHRSVSWYQQTPGQGLQFLFEYFSETQRNKGNFPGRFSGRQFSNSRSEMNVSTLELGDSALYLCASSWGLARTLTDTQYFGPGTRLTVL.

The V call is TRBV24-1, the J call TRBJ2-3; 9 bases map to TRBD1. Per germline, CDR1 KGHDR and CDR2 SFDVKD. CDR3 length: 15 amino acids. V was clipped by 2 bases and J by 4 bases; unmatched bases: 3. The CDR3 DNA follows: TGTGCCACCAGTGATTCACAGGGGGCCTCAGATACGCAGTATTTT. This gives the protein CATSDSQGASDTQYF.

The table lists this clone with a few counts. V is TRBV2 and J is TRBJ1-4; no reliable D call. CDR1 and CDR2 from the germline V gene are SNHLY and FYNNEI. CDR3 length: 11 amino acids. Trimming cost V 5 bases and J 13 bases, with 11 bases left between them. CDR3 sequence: CASSSKLSLFF. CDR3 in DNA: TGTGCCAGCAGTTCCAAGCTGTCACTGTTTTTT.

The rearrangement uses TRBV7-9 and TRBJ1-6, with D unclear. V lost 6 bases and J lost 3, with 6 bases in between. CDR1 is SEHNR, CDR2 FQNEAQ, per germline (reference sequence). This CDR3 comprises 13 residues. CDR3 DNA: TGTGCCAGCAGGCGGGACTATAATTCACCCCTCCACTTT. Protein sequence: CASRRDYNSPLHF. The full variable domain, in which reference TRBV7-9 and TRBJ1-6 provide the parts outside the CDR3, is DTGVSQNPRHKITKRGQNVTFRCDPISEHNRLYWYRQTLGQGPEFLTYFQNEAQLEKSRLLSDRFSAERPKGSFSTLEIQRTEQGDSAMYLCASRRDYNSPLHFGNGTRLTVT.

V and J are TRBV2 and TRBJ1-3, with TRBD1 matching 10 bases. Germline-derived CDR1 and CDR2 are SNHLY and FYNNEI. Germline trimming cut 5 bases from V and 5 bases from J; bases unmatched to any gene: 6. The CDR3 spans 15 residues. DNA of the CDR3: TGTGCCAGCAGTTTGACAGGGGGCCAACGAAACACCATATATTTT. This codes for CASSLTGGQRNTIYF.

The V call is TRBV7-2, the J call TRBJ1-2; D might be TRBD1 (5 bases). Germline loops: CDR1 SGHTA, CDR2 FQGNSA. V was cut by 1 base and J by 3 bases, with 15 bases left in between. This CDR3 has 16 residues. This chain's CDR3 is CASSLVTRVVDYGYTF. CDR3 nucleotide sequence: TGTGCCAGCAGCTTAGTCACCAGGGTGGTTGACTATGGCTACACCTTC. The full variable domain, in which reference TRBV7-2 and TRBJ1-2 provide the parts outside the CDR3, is GAGVSQSPSNKVTEKGKDVELRCDPISGHTALYWYRQSLGQGLEFLIYFQGNSAPDKSGLPSDRFSAERTGGSVSTLTIQRTQQEDSAVYLCASSLVTRVVDYGYTFGSGTRLTVV.

The CDR3 loop reads CSAGTGIGNEQFF. CDR3 bases: TGCAGCGCTGGGACAGGGATTGGCAATGAGCAGTTCTTC. The chain couples TRBV29-1 to TRBJ2-1; TRBD1 matches at 9 bases. V shed 7 bases and J 6 bases; nucleotides not matched to a gene: 7. The CDR3 spans 13 residues. CDR1 SQVTM and CDR2 ANQGSEA come from the germline V gene.

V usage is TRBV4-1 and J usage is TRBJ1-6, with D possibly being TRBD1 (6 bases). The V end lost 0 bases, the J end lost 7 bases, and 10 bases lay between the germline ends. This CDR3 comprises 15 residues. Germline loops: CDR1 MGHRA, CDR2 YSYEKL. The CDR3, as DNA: TGCGCCAGCAGCCAAGAGGGGGCGAAAAATTCACCCCTCCACTTT. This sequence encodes CASSQEGAKNSPLHF.

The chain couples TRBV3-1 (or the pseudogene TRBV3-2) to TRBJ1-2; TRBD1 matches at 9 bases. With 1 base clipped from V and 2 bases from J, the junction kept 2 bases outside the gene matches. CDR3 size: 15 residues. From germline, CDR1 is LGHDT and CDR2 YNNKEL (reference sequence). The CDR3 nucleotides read TGTGCCAGCAGCCAAGGCGGGACAGGGAACTATGGCTACACCTTC. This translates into CASSQGGTGNYGYTF.

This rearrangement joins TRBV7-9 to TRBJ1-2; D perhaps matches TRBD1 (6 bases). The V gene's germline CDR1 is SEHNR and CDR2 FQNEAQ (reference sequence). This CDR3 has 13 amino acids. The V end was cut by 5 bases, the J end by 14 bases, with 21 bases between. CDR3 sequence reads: CASSTPRIPGQTF. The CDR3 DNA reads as TGTGCCAGCAGCACTCCGCGGATTCCGGGACAAACCTTC.

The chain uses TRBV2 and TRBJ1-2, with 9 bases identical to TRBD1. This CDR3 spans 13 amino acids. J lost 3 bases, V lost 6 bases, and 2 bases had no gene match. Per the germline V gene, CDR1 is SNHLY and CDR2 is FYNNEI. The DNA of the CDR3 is TGTGCCAGCAGGCGGGACAGGGACTATGGCTACACCTTC. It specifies CASRRDRDYGYTF.

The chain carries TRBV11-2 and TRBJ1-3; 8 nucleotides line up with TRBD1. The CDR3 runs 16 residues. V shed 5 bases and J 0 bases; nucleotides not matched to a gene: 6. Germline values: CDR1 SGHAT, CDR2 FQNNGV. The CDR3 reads CASSLDRVVSGNTIYF. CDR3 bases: TGTGCCAGCAGCCTGGACAGGGTGGTCTCTGGAAACACCATATATTTT. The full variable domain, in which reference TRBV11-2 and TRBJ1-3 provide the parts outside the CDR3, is EAGVAQSPRYKIIEKRQSVAFWCNPISGHATLYWYQQILGQGPKLLIQFQNNGVVDDSQLPKDRFSAERLKGVDSTLKIQPAKLEDSAVYLCASSLDRVVSGNTIYFGEGSWLTVV.

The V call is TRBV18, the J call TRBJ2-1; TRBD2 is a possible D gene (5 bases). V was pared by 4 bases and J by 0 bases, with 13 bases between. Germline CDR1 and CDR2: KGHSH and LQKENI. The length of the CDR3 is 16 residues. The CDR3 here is CASSLSSGSSYNEQFF. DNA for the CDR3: TGTGCCAGCTCACTATCGAGCGGTAGCTCCTACAATGAGCAGTTCTTC.

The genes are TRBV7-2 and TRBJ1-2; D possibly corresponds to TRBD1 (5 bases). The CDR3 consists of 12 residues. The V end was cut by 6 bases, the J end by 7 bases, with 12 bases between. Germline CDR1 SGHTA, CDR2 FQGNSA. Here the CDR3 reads CASSQGVAGYTF. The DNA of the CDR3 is TGTGCCAGCAGTCAAGGGGTGGCTGGCTACACCTTC.

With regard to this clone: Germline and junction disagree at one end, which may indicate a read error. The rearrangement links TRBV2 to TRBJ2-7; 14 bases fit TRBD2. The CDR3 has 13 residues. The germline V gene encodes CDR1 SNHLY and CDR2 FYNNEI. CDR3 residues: CASTRGLAGEPYF. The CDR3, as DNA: TGTGCCAGCACCCGGGGACTAGCGGGAGAGCCGTACTTC.

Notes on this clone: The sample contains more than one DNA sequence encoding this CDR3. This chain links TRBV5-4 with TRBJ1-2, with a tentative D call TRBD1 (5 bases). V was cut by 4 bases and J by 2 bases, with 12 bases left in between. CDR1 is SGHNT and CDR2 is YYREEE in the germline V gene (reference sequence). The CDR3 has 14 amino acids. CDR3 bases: TGTGCCAGCAGCCCCGGGACTGGGAACTATGGCTACACCTTC. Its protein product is CASSPGTGNYGYTF.

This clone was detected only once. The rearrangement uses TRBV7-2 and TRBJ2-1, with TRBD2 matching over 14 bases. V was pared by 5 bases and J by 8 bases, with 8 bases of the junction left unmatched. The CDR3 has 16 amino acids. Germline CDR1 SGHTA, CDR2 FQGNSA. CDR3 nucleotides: TGTGCCAGCAGCCCCTCGGGGACTAGCGGGAGCCATGAGCAGTTCTTC. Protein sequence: CASSPSGTSGSHEQFF.